Included here is one TCR beta chain sequence, with context. Its antigen is unknown. These data come from a study of cytomegalovirus exposure and HLA in healthy donors. Study-level results: Across HLA loci, a later analysis found differing TCR association rates, with DRB1 most and HLA-C fewest.

Healthy individuals who donated bone marrow served as the donors. Trimming stripped 3 bases from V and 5 bases from J, with 11 bases between. The CDR3 totals 13 residues. From germline, CDR1 is SGHTA and CDR2 FQGNSA. Primers for the PCR totalled 60 Vbeta and 13 Jbeta. In the study's own analysis: Per a later analysis, the number of unique TCR beta chains was around 80 million, of which around 9.9 million were shared. Assay used: immunoSEQ multiplex PCR; TCRdb lists only in-frame clones, some missing. From that table come the V and J calls and clone size; the DNA was used to work out D and trimming. This table has some 170,000 clones, 70% to 90% appearing once.

The sequence derives from a woman aged 25 to 39 in good health and CMV-seronegative. Specimen: PBMCs. The chain combines TRBV7-2 with TRBJ2-7, with a tentative D call TRBD1 (5 bases). In DNA, the CDR3 is TGTGCCAGCAGCTTCTACAGGTCGAACGAGCAGTACTTC. As protein: CASSFYRSNEQYF.